This T cell receptor (beta chain) was sequenced in a study of blood T cell repertoires in COVID-19. Study details: Italy, Spain and the United States were the sources of the convalescent and acute COVID-19 samples. From T cells, B-cell-depleted T cells, or PBMCs came the material, which was cDNA or gDNA.

Original methodology: Amplified reference gene primers provided the basis for estimating nucleated cell counts. The assay was immunoSEQ multiplex PCR, and TCRdb's table has in-frame clones only and misses some. From that table come the V and J calls and clone size; the DNA was used to work out D and trimming. The sample has about 240,000 clones, approximately 80% seen once. CDR3 length: 13 residues. Germline V gene lookup returns CDR1 SNHLY and CDR2 FYNNEI. Trimming took off 4 bases at V and 6 bases at J, with 10 bases between the two ends. Sequenced material: peripheral blood. The chain carries TRBV2 and TRBJ1-5; D unresolved. This TCR came from a man aged 25 to 40 who had recovered from COVID-19. This CDR3 reads CASSVQSVQPQHF. The CDR3 nucleotides read TGTGCCAGCAGTGTACAGTCGGTTCAGCCCCAGCATTTT.